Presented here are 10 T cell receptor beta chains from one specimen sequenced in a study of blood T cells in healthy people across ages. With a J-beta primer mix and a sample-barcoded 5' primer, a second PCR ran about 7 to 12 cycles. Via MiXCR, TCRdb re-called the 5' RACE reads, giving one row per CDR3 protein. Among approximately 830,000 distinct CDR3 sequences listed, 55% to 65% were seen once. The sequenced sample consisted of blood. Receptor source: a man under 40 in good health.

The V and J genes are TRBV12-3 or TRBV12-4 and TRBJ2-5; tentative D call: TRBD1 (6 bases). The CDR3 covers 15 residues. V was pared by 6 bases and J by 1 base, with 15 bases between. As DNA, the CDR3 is TGTGCCAGCAGATTTACCCAGGGGAGCCAAGAGACCCAGTACTTC. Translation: CASRFTQGSQETQYF.

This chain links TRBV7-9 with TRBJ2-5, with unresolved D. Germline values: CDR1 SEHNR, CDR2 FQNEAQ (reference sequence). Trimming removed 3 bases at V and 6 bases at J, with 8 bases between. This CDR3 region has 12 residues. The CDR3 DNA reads TGTGCCAGCAGCTTTACGGGTCAGACCCAGTACTTC. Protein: CASSFTGQTQYF.

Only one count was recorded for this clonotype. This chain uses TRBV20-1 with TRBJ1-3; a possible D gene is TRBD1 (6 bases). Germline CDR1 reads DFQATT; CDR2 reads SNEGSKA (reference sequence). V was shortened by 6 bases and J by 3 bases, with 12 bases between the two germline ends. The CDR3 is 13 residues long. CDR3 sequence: CSAETGNGNTIYF. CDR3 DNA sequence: TGCAGTGCAGAGACAGGCAATGGAAACACCATATATTTT.

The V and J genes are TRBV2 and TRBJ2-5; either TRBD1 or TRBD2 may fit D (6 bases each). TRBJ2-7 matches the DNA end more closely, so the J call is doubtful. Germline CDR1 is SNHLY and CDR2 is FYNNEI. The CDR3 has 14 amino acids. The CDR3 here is CASSVYREVNEQYF. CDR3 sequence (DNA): TGTGCCAGCAGTGTGTACAGGGAGGTTAACGAGCAGTACTTC.

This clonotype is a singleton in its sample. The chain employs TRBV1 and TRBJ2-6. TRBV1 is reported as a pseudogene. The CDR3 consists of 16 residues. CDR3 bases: TGCACCAGCAGCCAAGACCAGATCTCTGGGGCCAACGTCCTGACTTTC. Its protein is CTSSQDQISGANVLTF.

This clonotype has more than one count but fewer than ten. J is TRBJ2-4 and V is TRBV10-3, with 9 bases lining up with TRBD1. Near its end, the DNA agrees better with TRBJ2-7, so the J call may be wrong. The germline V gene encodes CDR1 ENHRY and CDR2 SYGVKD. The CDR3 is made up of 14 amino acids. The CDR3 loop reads CAIRRQGELSEQYF. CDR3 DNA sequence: TGTGCCATCAGACGACAGGGGGAATTAAGCGAGCAGTACTTC.

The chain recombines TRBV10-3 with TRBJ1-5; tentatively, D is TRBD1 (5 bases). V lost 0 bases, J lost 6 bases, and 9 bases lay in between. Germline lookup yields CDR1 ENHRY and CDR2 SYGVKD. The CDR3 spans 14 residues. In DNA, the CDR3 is TGTGCCATCAGTGAGTCGGGGGACCGTCAGCCCCAGCATTTT. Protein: CAISESGDRQPQHF.

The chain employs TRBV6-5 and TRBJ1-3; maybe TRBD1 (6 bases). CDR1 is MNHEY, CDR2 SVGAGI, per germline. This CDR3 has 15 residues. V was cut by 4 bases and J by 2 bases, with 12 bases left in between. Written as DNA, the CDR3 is TGTGCCAGCAGTTCCCTGGGGGCAGCTGGAAACACCATATATTTT. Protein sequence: CASSSLGAAGNTIYF.

CDR3 amino acids: CSVEGTGGTAYEQYF. In DNA form, the CDR3 reads TGCAGCGTTGAAGGGACAGGGGGCACGGCCTACGAGCAGTACTTC. V is TRBV29-1 and J is TRBJ2-7; 11 positions agree with TRBD1. Germline V gene data show CDR1 as SQVTM and CDR2 as ANQGSEA. Trimming took 1 base from V and 2 from J; bases not matched to a gene: 4. This CDR3 has 15 residues.

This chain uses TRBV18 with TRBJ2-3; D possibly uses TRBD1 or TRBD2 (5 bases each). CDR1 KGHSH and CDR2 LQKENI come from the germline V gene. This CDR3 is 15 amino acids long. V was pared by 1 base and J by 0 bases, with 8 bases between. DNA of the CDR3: TGTGCCAGCTCACCACTTGGGACGAGCACAGATACGCAGTATTTT. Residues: CASSPLGTSTDTQYF.